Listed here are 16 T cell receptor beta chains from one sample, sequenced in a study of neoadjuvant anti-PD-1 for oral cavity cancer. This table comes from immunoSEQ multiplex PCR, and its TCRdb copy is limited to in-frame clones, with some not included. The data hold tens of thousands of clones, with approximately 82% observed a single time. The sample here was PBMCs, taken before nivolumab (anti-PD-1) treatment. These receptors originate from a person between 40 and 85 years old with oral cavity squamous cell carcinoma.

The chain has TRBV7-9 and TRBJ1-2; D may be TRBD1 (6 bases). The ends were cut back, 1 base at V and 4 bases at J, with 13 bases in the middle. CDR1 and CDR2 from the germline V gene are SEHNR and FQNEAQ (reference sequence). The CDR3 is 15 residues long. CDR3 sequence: CASSLVPGEAYGYTF. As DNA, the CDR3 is TGTGCCAGCAGCTTAGTCCCAGGGGAGGCCTATGGCTACACCTTC.

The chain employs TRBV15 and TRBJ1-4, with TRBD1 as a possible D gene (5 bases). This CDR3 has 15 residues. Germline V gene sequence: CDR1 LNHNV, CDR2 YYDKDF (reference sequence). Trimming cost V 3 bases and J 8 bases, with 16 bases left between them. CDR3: CATSSTWDFREKLFF. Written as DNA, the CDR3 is TGTGCCACCAGCAGCACTTGGGACTTTAGGGAAAAACTGTTTTTT.

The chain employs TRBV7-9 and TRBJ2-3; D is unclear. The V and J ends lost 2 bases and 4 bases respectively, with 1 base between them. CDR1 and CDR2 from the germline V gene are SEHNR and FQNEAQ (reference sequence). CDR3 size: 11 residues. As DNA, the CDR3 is TGTGCCAGCAGCTTACCAGATACGCAGTATTTT. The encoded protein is CASSLPDTQYF.

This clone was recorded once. CDR3 sequence reads: CASSVVTYGYTF. The CDR3 DNA reads TGTGCCAGCAGCGTAGTCACCTATGGCTACACCTTC. The gene calls are TRBV9 and TRBJ1-2, with D unclear. The CDR3 covers 12 residues. Per the germline V gene, CDR1 is SGDLS and CDR2 is YYNGEE. The V end was cut by 0 bases, the J end by 4 bases, with 4 bases between.

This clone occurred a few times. CDR3 loop: CASREYRMNTEAFF. In DNA, the CDR3 is TGTGCCAGCAGAGAGTACCGAATGAACACTGAAGCTTTCTTT. The gene calls are TRBV6-1 and TRBJ1-1; D call uncertain. Germline CDR1 MNHNS, CDR2 SASEGT. The CDR3 contains 14 residues. V lost 6 bases and J lost 0, with 11 bases in between.

This CDR3 is CASNPGTGIGYTF. The CDR3 DNA reads TGTGCCAGCAACCCCGGGACAGGGATTGGCTACACCTTC. The chain recombines TRBV6-1 with TRBJ1-2; 9 bases match TRBD1. The CDR3 is 13 residues long. Per the germline V gene, CDR1 is MNHNS and CDR2 is SASEGT. V lost 7 bases to trimming and J lost 7 bases; unmatched junction nucleotides: 7.

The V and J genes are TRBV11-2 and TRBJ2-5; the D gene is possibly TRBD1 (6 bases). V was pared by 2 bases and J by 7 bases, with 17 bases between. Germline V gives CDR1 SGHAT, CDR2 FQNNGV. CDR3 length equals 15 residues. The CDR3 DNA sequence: TGTGCCAGCAGCTTAAGACAGGCCTCCTTTGGGACCCAGTACTTC. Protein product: CASSLRQASFGTQYF.

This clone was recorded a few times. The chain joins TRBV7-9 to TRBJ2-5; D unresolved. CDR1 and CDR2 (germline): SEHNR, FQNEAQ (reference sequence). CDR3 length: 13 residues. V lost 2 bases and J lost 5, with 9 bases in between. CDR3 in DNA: TGTGCCAGCAGCTTATGGACCCCGGAGACCCAGTACTTC. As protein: CASSLWTPETQYF. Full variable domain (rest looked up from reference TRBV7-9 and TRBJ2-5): DTGVSQNPRHKITKRGQNVTFRCDPISEHNRLYWYRQTLGQGPEFLTYFQNEAQLEKSRLLSDRFSAERPKGSFSTLEIQRTEQGDSAMYLCASSLWTPETQYFGPGTRLLVL.

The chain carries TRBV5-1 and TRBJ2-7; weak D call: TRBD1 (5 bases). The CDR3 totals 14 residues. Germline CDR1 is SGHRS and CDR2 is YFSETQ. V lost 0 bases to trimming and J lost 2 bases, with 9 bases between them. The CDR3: CASSLEGHPYEQYF. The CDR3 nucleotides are TGCGCCAGCAGCTTGGAAGGACATCCCTACGAGCAGTACTTC.

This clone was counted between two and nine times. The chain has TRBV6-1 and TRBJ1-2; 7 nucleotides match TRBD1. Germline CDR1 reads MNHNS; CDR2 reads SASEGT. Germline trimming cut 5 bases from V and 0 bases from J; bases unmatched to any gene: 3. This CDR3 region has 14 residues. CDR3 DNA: TGTGCCAGCAGTTTGACAGGGTCTAACTATGGCTACACCTTC. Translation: CASSLTGSNYGYTF.

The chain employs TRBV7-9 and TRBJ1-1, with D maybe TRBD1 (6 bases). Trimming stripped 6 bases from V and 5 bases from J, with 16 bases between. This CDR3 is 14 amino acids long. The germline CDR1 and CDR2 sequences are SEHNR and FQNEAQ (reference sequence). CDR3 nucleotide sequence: TGTGCCAGCAGTTGGGACACCAGGTGGACTGAAGCTTTCTTT. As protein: CASSWDTRWTEAFF.

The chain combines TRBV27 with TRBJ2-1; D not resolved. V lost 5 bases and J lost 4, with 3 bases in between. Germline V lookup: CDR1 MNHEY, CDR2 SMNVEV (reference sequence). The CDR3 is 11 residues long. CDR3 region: CASSRYNEQFF. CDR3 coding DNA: TGTGCCAGCAGTAGGTACAATGAGCAGTTCTTC.

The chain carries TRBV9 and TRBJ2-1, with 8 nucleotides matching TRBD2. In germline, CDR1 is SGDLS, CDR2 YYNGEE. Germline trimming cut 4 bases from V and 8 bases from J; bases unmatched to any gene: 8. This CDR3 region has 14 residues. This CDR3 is CASSRTGGLDEQFF. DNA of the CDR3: TGTGCCAGCAGCCGTACGGGGGGGTTGGATGAGCAGTTCTTC.

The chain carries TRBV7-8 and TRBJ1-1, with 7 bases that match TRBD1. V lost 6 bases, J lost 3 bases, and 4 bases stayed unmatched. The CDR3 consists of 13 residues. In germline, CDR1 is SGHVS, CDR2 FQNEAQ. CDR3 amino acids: CASSLTGDTEAFF. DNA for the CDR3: TGTGCCAGCAGTCTAACAGGGGACACTGAAGCTTTCTTT. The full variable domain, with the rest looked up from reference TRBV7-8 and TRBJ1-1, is GAGVSQSPRYKVAKRGQDVALRCDPISGHVSLFWYQQALGQGPEFLTYFQNEAQLDKSGLPSDRFFAERPEGSVSTLKIQRTQQEDSAVYLCASSLTGDTEAFFGQGTRLTVV.

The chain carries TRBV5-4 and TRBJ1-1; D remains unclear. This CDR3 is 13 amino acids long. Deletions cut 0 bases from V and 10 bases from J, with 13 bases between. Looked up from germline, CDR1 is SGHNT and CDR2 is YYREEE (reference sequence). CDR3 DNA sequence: TGTGCCAGCAGCTTGGTAACGGGCGCGGGAGCTTTCTTT. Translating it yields CASSLVTGAGAFF.

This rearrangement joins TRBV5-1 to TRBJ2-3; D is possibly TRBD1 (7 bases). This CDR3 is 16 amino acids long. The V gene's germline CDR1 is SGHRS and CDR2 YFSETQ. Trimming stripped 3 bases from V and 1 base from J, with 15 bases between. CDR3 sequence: CASSSLEGAGTDTQYF. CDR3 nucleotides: TGCGCCAGCAGCTCTCTGGAGGGGGCTGGCACAGATACGCAGTATTTT.